These 22 T cell receptor beta chains share one sample of origin, sequenced in a study of blood T cell repertoires in COVID-19. Repertoires were generated with immunoSEQ multiplex PCR, while TCRdb's copy carries only in-frame clones and drops some. The sample lists around 70,000 clones; more than 60% were seen once. The sequencing sample was made of peripheral blood. Receptor source: a human donor in a cohort sampled during active COVID-19.

This clone was counted a single time. As DNA, the CDR3 is TGTGCCAGCAGGCCCGGGACTAGCGGGTCCGGGGAGCTGTTTTTT. Amino acids: CASRPGTSGSGELFF. The chain joins TRBV5-5 to TRBJ2-2, with 12 bases matching TRBD2. There are 15 residues in the CDR3. Germline CDR1 is SGHKS and CDR2 is YYEKEE (reference sequence). V lost 5 bases, J lost 6 bases, and 5 bases stayed unmatched.

The chain combines TRBV13 with TRBJ2-1; 9 nucleotides line up with TRBD2. The CDR3 is 18 residues long. V gave up 5 bases and J gave up 1 base; unmatched junction bases: 12. The germline gives CDR1 PRHDT, CDR2 FYEKMQ (reference sequence). CDR3 DNA sequence: TGTGCCAGCAGCCAAATCCCTTTGACTAGCGGATCCTACAATGAGCAGTTCTTC. This sequence encodes CASSQIPLTSGSYNEQFF.

The CDR3 region has the DNA TGTGCCAGCAGTTCCCTAGCGGGAGTGAGGAATGAGCAGTTCTTC. As protein: CASSSLAGVRNEQFF. The chain combines TRBV6-2 or TRBV6-3 with TRBJ2-1, with 10 bases fitting TRBD2. V lost 4 bases, J lost 7 bases, and 7 bases stayed unmatched. This CDR3 region has 15 residues. CDR1 is MNHEY and CDR2 is SVGEGT in the germline V gene.

This chain links TRBV6-1 with TRBJ2-3; 12 bases are shared with TRBD2. After removal of 2 bases from V and 1 base from J, the junction contained 4 bases not matched to a gene. Germline V CDR1 and CDR2: MNHNS, SASEGT. The CDR3 contains 17 residues. CDR3 DNA sequence: TGTGCCAGCAGTGAACTAGCGGGGGGGCTTGGCACAGATACGCAGTATTTT. Translation gives CASSELAGGLGTDTQYF.

This clone has ten or more counts. This chain links TRBV7-2 with TRBJ2-3, with D perhaps matching TRBD1 (6 bases). Germline CDR1 and CDR2: SGHTA and FQGNSA. The CDR3 runs 14 residues. V gave up 5 bases and J gave up 5 bases, with 14 bases separating them. CDR3 region: CASSTPQGIDTQYF. CDR3 sequence (DNA): TGTGCCAGCAGCACGCCACAGGGAATAGATACGCAGTATTTT.

The chain couples TRBV6-2 or TRBV6-3 to TRBJ2-5; perhaps TRBD2 as D (5 bases). The germline CDR1 and CDR2 sequences are MNHEY and SVGEGT. The CDR3 has 12 amino acids. The ends were cut back, 2 bases at V and 5 bases at J, with 6 bases in the middle. CDR3 residues: CASSYGEETQYF. The CDR3 nucleotides read TGTGCCAGCAGTTACGGGGAGGAGACCCAGTACTTC.

This rearrangement joins TRBV7-8 to TRBJ2-7; TRBD1 matches 7 bases. The germline CDR1 and CDR2 sequences are SGHVS and FQNEAQ. This CDR3 region has 15 residues. Trimming cost V 3 bases and J 2 bases; bases outside gene matches: 7. CDR3 in amino acids: CASSFSGTVAYEQYF. In DNA form, the CDR3 reads TGTGCCAGCAGCTTTTCCGGGACAGTAGCCTACGAGCAGTACTTC.

The chain is built from TRBV10-1 and TRBJ2-2, with TRBD2 as a possible D gene (6 bases). Trimming left V 8 bases short and J 4 bases short, with 23 bases between. CDR1 and CDR2 from the germline V gene are WNHNN and SYGVQD (reference sequence). The CDR3 length is 17 residues. The CDR3 DNA follows: TGCGCCAGCGGAGGGTTTGGGGCAGAGCGAGGCACCGGGGAGCTGTTTTTT. This translates into CASGGFGAERGTGELFF.

The rearrangement joins TRBV2 to TRBJ2-2; 9 bases align to TRBD1. V was pared by 8 bases and J by 0 bases, with 4 bases of the junction left unmatched. The CDR3 spans 15 residues. Germline CDR1 is SNHLY and CDR2 is FYNNEI. The CDR3 reads CASGRDRANTGELFF. The CDR3 coding sequence is TGTGCCAGCGGGCGGGACAGGGCGAACACCGGGGAGCTGTTTTTT.

The chain uses TRBV19 and TRBJ2-5; the match to TRBD1 covers 10 bases. Trimming removed 3 bases from V and 2 bases from J; junction bases left unmatched: 9. In germline, CDR1 is LNHDA, CDR2 SQIVND (reference sequence). The CDR3 consists of 17 residues. CDR3 DNA: TGTGCCAGTAGTATGGGACAGGGGCCCCCGGAACAAGAGACCCAGTACTTC. This gives the protein CASSMGQGPPEQETQYF.

The chain uses TRBV18 and TRBJ2-3; TRBD1 is a possible D gene (6 bases). The CDR3 runs 15 residues. Trimming removed 6 bases from V and 4 bases from J, with 17 bases in between. Germline V gene data show CDR1 as KGHSH and CDR2 as LQKENI. CDR3 protein: CASSWTTGLADTQYF. CDR3 nucleotide sequence: TGTGCCAGCTCTTGGACCACAGGGCTCGCAGATACGCAGTATTTT. Supplemented by reference TRBV18 and TRBJ2-3, the full variable domain reads NAGVMQNPRHLVRRRGQEARLRCSPMKGHSHVYWYRQLPEEGLKFMVYLQKENIIDESGMPKERFSAEFPKEGPSILRIQQVVRGDSAAYFCASSWTTGLADTQYFGPGTRLTVL.

The V gene is TRBV4-3, the J gene TRBJ1-2; 7 nucleotides agree with TRBD1. Trimming removed 2 bases from V and 8 bases from J; junction bases left unmatched: 11. The CDR3 runs 15 residues. Germline V gene lookup returns CDR1 LGHNA and CDR2 YSLEER. CDR3 region: CASSQPGQTSGGYTF. For the CDR3, the DNA is TGCGCCAGCAGCCAACCGGGACAGACCTCCGGAGGCTACACCTTC.

The V call is TRBV28, the J call TRBJ2-7; 7 bases align to TRBD1. The germline V gene has CDR1 MDHEN and CDR2 SYDVKM. There are 13 residues in the CDR3. Unmatched junction bases numbered 7, after V lost 8 bases and J lost 3 bases. The CDR3 bases are TGTGCCAGCCAGACAGGGAGCATCTACGAGCAGTACTTC. Its translation: CASQTGSIYEQYF.

About this clone: The junction departs from germline at one end; a sequencing error may be responsible. This rearrangement joins TRBV28 to TRBJ1-6; a weak D match, TRBD1 (6 bases). Germline CDR1 reads MDHEN; CDR2 reads SYDVKM. This CDR3 region has 15 residues. The CDR3 reads CASSQVQQGNTPLHF. CDR3 DNA: TGTGCCAGCAGCCAAGTGCAACAGGGTAATACACCCCTCCACTTT. Full variable domain (remainder filled in from reference TRBV28 and TRBJ1-6): DVKVTQSSRYLVKRTGEKVFLECVQDMDHENMFWYRQDPGLGLRLIYFSYDVKMKEKGDIPEGYSVSREKKERFSLILESASTNQTSMYLCASSQVQQGNTPLHFGNGTRLTVT.

This chain joins TRBV19 and TRBJ2-5; 13 bases align to TRBD2. The V segment lost 4 bases and the J segment 7 bases; nucleotides outside the gene matches: 12. Germline V lookup: CDR1 LNHDA, CDR2 SQIVND (reference sequence). CDR3 size: 17 residues. CDR3 sequence: CASSNQGTSGARMTQYF. CDR3 DNA sequence: TGTGCCAGTAGTAACCAAGGGACTAGCGGGGCCCGGATGACCCAGTACTTC.

This CDR3 is CASSLAHEGSYEQYF. In DNA form, the CDR3 reads TGTGCCAGCAGCTTAGCGCATGAGGGTTCCTACGAGCAGTACTTC. This sequence joins TRBV7-8 and TRBJ2-7; possible D gene TRBD2, 5 bases. In germline, CDR1 is SGHVS, CDR2 FQNEAQ. The CDR3 length is 15 residues. Trimming pared 0 bases from V and 1 base from J, leaving 10 bases between.

This chain uses TRBV19 with TRBJ1-2; 8 nucleotides match TRBD1. Trimming cost V 3 bases and J 5 bases; bases outside gene matches: 8. CDR1 LNHDA and CDR2 SQIVND come from the germline V gene (reference sequence). This CDR3 has 15 residues. The CDR3 DNA follows: TGTGCCAGTAGTATTAAGACAGGGGAGGCGTATGGCTACACCTTC. Its translation: CASSIKTGEAYGYTF.

The genes are TRBV24-1 and TRBJ2-2; a possible D gene is TRBD2 (6 bases). Germline CDR1 is KGHDR and CDR2 is SFDVKD. With 1 base removed from V and 1 base from J, the gap between germline ends came to 15 bases. CDR3 size: 18 residues. In DNA form, the CDR3 reads TGTGCCACCAGTGATTTTAGTGGTGCGGGGAAGAACACCGGGGAGCTGTTTTTT. Translation gives CATSDFSGAGKNTGELFF.

J is TRBJ2-7 and V is TRBV7-2; TRBD2 might be the D (6 bases). The CDR3 has 14 amino acids. V lost 1 base, J lost 7 bases, and 14 bases lay in between. CDR1 is SGHTA, CDR2 FQGNSA, per germline. As DNA, the CDR3 is TGTGCCAGCAGCTTAGGGGGGGACTTAGGGGAGCAGTACTTC. Protein product: CASSLGGDLGEQYF.

The table lists this clone with a few counts. The chain carries TRBV14 and TRBJ2-7; D perhaps matches TRBD1 (5 bases). V lost 4 bases, J lost 3 bases, and 13 bases lay in between. Germline values: CDR1 SGHDN, CDR2 FVKESK. The length of the CDR3 is 14 residues. The CDR3 sequence: CASSRLGRGYEQYF. The CDR3 DNA follows: TGTGCCAGCAGCCGGTTAGGTAGGGGCTACGAGCAGTACTTC. The variable domain in full, completed from reference TRBV14 and TRBJ2-7, reads EAGVTQFPSHSVIEKGQTVTLRCDPISGHDNLYWYRRVMGKEIKFLLHFVKESKQDESGMPNNRFLAERTGGTYSTLKVQPAELEDSGVYFCASSRLGRGYEQYFGPGTRLTVT.

The rearrangement joins TRBV28 to TRBJ2-5; possibly TRBD1 for D (6 bases). This CDR3 spans 13 amino acids. The V gene lost 10 bases and the J gene lost 4 bases, with 16 bases spanning the gap. CDR1 is MDHEN and CDR2 is SYDVKM in the germline V gene. CDR3 residues: CATLRGGRETQYF. In nucleotides, the CDR3 is TGTGCCACTCTGCGAGGGGGAAGAGAGACCCAGTACTTC.

This rearrangement joins TRBV10-3 to TRBJ2-2; 7 bases line up with TRBD2. The junction had 4 bases not matched to a gene; V was cut back by 3 bases and J by 6 bases. From germline, CDR1 is ENHRY and CDR2 SYGVKD. The CDR3 covers 14 residues. The CDR3 DNA sequence: TGTGCCATCAGTGAAACTAGCGCGGCCGGGGAGCTGTTTTTT. Protein product: CAISETSAAGELFF.